The sequence of this T cell receptor beta chain was determined in a study of beta chain features in type 1 diabetes. This clone occurred a few times. Only one heparinised blood draw was taken per donor, and its volume averaged around 100 mL. Reverse transcribing all isolated RNA meant expressed TCRB transcripts were sequenced. Libraries were prepared by immunoSEQ multiplex PCR; TCRdb keeps only in-frame clonotypes and omits some of them. The sample holds about 900,000 clones, 15% to 20% seen once. Input material: naive CD4+ T cells from blood. This receptor was taken from a woman between 18 and 29 years old in good health.

Written as DNA, the CDR3 is TGTGCCAGCAGTTCGCCCGCGACAGCGGGGCCTTACAATGAGCAGTTCTTC. Residues: CASSSPATAGPYNEQFF. The chain has TRBV28 and TRBJ2-1, with 7 bases matching TRBD2. Germline lookup yields CDR1 MDHEN and CDR2 SYDVKM. V was pared by 4 bases and J by 4 bases, with 13 bases of the junction left unmatched. The CDR3 totals 17 residues.